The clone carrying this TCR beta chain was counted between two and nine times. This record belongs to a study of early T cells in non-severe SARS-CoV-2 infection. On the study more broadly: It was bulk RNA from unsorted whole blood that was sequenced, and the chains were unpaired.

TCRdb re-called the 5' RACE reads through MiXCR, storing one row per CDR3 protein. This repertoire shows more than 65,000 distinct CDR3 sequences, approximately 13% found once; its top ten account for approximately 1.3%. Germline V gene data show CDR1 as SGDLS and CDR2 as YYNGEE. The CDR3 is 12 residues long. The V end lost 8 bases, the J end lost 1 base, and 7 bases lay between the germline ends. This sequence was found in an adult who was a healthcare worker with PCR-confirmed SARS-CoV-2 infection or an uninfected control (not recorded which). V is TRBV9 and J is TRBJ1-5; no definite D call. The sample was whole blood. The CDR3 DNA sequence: TGTGCCAGAGTGGACAGCAATCAGCCCCAGCATTTT. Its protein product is CARVDSNQPQHF.